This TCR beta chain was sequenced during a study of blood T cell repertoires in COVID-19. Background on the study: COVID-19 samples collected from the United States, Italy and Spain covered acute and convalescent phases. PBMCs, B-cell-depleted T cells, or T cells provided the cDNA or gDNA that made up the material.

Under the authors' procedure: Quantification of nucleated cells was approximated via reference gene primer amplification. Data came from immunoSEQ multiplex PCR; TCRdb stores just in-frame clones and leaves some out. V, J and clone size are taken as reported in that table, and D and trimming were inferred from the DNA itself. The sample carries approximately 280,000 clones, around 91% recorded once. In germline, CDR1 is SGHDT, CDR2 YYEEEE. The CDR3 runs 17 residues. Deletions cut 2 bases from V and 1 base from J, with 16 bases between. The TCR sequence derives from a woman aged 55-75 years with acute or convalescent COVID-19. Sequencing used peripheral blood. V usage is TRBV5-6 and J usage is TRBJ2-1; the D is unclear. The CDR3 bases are TGTGCCAGCAGCTTCTCGCCCCTCGCTATTTCCTACAATGAGCAGTTCTTC. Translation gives CASSFSPLAISYNEQFF.